Listed below are T cell receptor beta chains from one sample, sequenced in a study of OX40 agonist ivuxolimab in advanced cancers. The assay was immunoSEQ multiplex PCR, and TCRdb's table has in-frame clones only and misses some. The repertoire consists of 65,000 to 80,000 clones, with about 89% occurring once and the leading ten covering about 0.75%. Specimen: CD4+ or CD8+ T cells sorted from blood, collected in a trial of the OX40 agonist ivuxolimab. The receptors here all came from an adult with an advanced solid tumor such as melanoma, head and neck, liver or kidney cancer. The CDR3 runs from the conserved cysteine through the conserved F or W. A D gene is named only where the DNA matches it firmly. Only part of the rows carry a size: once, few, many, or a class if the clone is expanded.

TRBJ1-1 | - | - | TRBV30 | 11 | TGTGCCTGGAGACGGACAAGTGAAGCTTTCTTT | CAWRRTSEAFF
TRBJ2-3 | - | - | TRBV7-3 | 16 | TGTGCCAGCAGCTTAACGGGGCAGCCCGGCACAGATACGCAGTATTTT | CASSLTGQPGTDTQYF
TRBJ1-6 | - | - | TRBV6-1 | 14 | TGTGCCAGCACGAGACGCCAGGAAAATTCACCCCTCCACTTT | CASTRRQENSPLHF
TRBJ1-2 | - | - | TRBV28 | 14 | TGTGCCACCCACGTTGGGGGACACGACTATGGCTACACCTTC | CATHVGGHDYGYTF
TRBJ2-5 | TRBD1 | - | TRBV18 | 16 | TGTGCCAGCTCACCACCGAAGACAGGGACACAAGAGACCCAGTACTTC | CASSPPKTGTQETQYF
TRBJ2-7 | - | - | TRBV2 | 14 | TGTGCCAGCAGCGCCACTTGGCAGGGCTACGAGCAGTACTTC | CASSATWQGYEQYF
TRBJ2-4 | - | - | TRBV11-2 | 16 | TGTGCCAGCACCCGGGGGGCAGGGCTAGCCAAAAACATTCAGTACTTC | CASTRGAGLAKNIQYF
TRBJ1-1 | - | - | TRBV6-6 | 14 | TGTGCCAGCAGTTACAAGGGATCTCAAGATAAAGCTTTCTTT | CASSYKGSQDKAFF
TRBJ2-7 | - | - | TRBV28 | 16 | TGTGCCAGCACCCCCCCGGGACTCAAGGGTACTTACGAGCAGTACTTC | CASTPPGLKGTYEQYF
TRBJ1-1 | - | - | TRBV19 | 13 | TGTGCCAGTAGGGACGATGGCTACACTGAAGCTTTCTTT | CASRDDGYTEAFF
TRBJ1-2 | - | - | TRBV9 | 15 | TGTGCCAGCAGCAGCATTGGTCAGGCCAACTATGGCTACACCTTC | CASSSIGQANYGYTF
TRBJ2-1 | - | - | TRBV7-3 | 15 | TGTGCCAGCAGCTTAACTCTGACCTCCTACAATGAGCAGTTCTTC | CASSLTLTSYNEQFF
TRBJ2-2 | TRBD1 | few | TRBV7-8 | 15 | TGTGCCAGCAGCCCTCGGGGACAGCACACCGGGGAGCTGTTTTTT | CASSPRGQHTGELFF
TRBJ2-1 | TRBD1 | - | TRBV6-5 | 15 | TGTGCCAGCAGTCCCCAGGGGGCAAGGCACAATGAGCAGTTCTTC | CASSPQGARHNEQFF
TRBJ1-1 | - | - | TRBV27 | 17 | - | CASSFLAGGRGNTEAFF
TRBJ1-5 | - | - | TRBV28 | 12 | TGTGCCAGCAGTTTGGACATTCAGCCCCAGCATTTT | CASSLDIQPQHF
TRBJ1-1 | - | - | TRBV5-1 | 13 | TGCGCCAGCAAGAAGGGCTACGGCACTGAAGCTTTCTTT | CASKKGYGTEAFF
TRBJ2-1 | TRBD2 | - | TRBV2 | 16 | TGTGCCAGCACTTCATGGGCTAGCGGGACCTACAATGAGCAGTTCTTC | CASTSWASGTYNEQFF
TRBJ2-3 | TRBD1 | - | TRBV14 | 18 | TGTGCCAGCAGCCAGAGGTTGGGACAGGGTAACGGCACAGATACGCAGTATTTT | CASSQRLGQGNGTDTQYF
TRBJ2-2 | - | - | TRBV19 | 15 | TGTGCCAGTAGTATCGTCGTCGGAATCACCGGGGAGCTGTTTTTT | CASSIVVGITGELFF
TRBJ1-1 | - | - | TRBV13 | 16 | TGTGCCAGCAGTTTCCCTTCCCCCGCGGGGAACACTGAAGCTTTCTTT | CASSFPSPAGNTEAFF
TRBJ2-7 | - | - | TRBV7-9 | 11 | TGTGCCAGCAGCCCCCGCCACGAGCAGTACTTC | CASSPRHEQYF
TRBJ2-5 | TRBD2 | once | TRBV10-3 | 13 | TGTGCCATTAGCGGGGGGGCCCGGGAGACCCAGTACTTC | CAISGGARETQYF
TRBJ2-2 | - | - | TRBV5-8 | 15 | TGTGCCAGCAGCTTGACTCCACCGAACACCGGGGAGCTGTTTTTT | CASSLTPPNTGELFF
TRBJ1-4 | - | many | TRBV7-9 | 13 | TGTGCCAGCAGACGGACAGAGAATGAAAAACTGTTTTTT | CASRRTENEKLFF
TRBJ2-5 | TRBD1 | once | TRBV19 | 14 | TGTGCCAGTAGTGCAAACAGGGGAATAGAGACCCAGTACTTC | CASSANRGIETQYF
TRBJ2-5 | - | - | TRBV9 | 14 | TGTGCCAGCAGCGTAGATCCCCAGCCGGGGACCCAGTACTTC | CASSVDPQPGTQYF
TRBJ1-5 | - | once | TRBV5-8 | 17 | TGTGCCAGCAGCCAAGAAGTACAGGCCTATAGCAATCAGCCCCAGCATTTT | CASSQEVQAYSNQPQHF
TRBJ1-5 | TRBD1 | - | TRBV19 | 13 | TGTGCCAGTAATAACAGGGGTTCCCAGCCCCAGCATTTT | CASNNRGSQPQHF
TRBJ1-2 | TRBD1 | - | TRBV15 | 17 | TGTGCCACCAGCAGAAACCTTGGCGGACAGGGAAACTATGGCTACACCTTC | CATSRNLGGQGNYGYTF
TRBJ1-5 | - | - | TRBV19 | 16 | TGTGCCAGTAGTATTTTACGGGGTGAGGGAAATCAGCCCCAGCATTTT | CASSILRGEGNQPQHF
TRBJ2-7 | - | - | TRBV18 | 15 | TGTGCCAGCTCACGGGGCCCGGGATCCGGGCTCGAGCAGTACTTC | CASSRGPGSGLEQYF
TRBJ2-7 | TRBD1 | - | TRBV5-1 | 15 | TGCGCCAGCACAGAGGGGACAGGGAGAACCTACGAGCAGTACTTC | CASTEGTGRTYEQYF
TRBJ1-2 | - | few | TRBV6-1 | 13 | TGTGCCAGCCCTCGGGTTATTGAGGACGGCTACACCTTC | CASPRVIEDGYTF
TRBJ2-7 | - | once | TRBV18 | 15 | TGTGCCAGCTCACCCCGGACGGCTAGAGACTACGAGCAGTACTTC | CASSPRTARDYEQYF
TRBJ2-5 | - | - | TRBV6-6 | 14 | TGTGCCAGCAGTTCCCCCCAGGGAAGAGAGACCCAGTACTTC | CASSSPQGRETQYF
TRBJ1-6 | - | - | TRBV19 | 13 | TGTGCCACTCGACAGGCATATAATTCACCCCTCCACTTT | CATRQAYNSPLHF
TRBJ1-2 | - | - | TRBV7-2 | 15 | TGTGCCAGCAGCTTTACCAGGGTCGGTAACTATGGCTACACCTTC | CASSFTRVGNYGYTF
TRBJ2-5 | - | - | TRBV9 | 10 | TGTGCCAGCAGCATAGAGACCCAGTACTTC | CASSIETQYF
TRBJ1-1 | TRBD1 | - | TRBV5-1 | 14 | TGCGCCAGCAGCTTGGGACAGGGGATCGATGAAGCTTTCTTT | CASSLGQGIDEAFF
TRBJ1-5 | TRBD1 | - | TRBV19 | 14 | TGTGCCAGTAGTACAGGGGGGAGCAATCAGCCCCAGCATTTT | CASSTGGSNQPQHF
TRBJ2-7 | - | - | TRBV6-1 | 15 | TGTGCCAGCAGCACCTCTGGAAGCGGAGCCTACGAGCAGTACTTC | CASSTSGSGAYEQYF
TRBJ2-1 | TRBD2 | - | TRBV11-1 | 16 | TGTGCCAGCAGCTTAGGGACTAGCGGGAGCCACAATGAGCAGTTCTTC | CASSLGTSGSHNEQFF
TRBJ2-7 | TRBD2 | once | TRBV30 | 13 | TGTGCCTGGGGGACTAGCGGCCCCTACGAGCAGTACTTC | CAWGTSGPYEQYF
TRBJ1-2 | - | - | TRBV6-5 | 15 | TGTGCCAGCAGGTCTGGGGGGGAGGGGAACTATGGCTACACCTTC | CASRSGGEGNYGYTF
TRBJ2-5 | - | - | TRBV4-1 | 15 | TGCGCCAGCAGCCAAGAAGGGTCGGGCGCGCAGACCCAGTACTTC | CASSQEGSGAQTQYF
TRBJ2-7 | - | - | TRBV11-1 | 14 | TGTGCCAGCAGCCCCGGGCCTCAACCCTACGAGCAGTACTTC | CASSPGPQPYEQYF
TRBJ2-7 | TRBD1 | once | TRBV18 | 15 | TGTGCCAGCTCACCGGGACAGGGACGAGGCTACGAGCAGTACTTC | CASSPGQGRGYEQYF
TRBJ1-1 | - | - | TRBV2 | 11 | TGTGCCAGCAGCCGCGGGCGGGCGGCTTTCTTT | CASSRGRAAFF
TRBJ2-1 | - | - | TRBV30 | 17 | TGTGCCTGGAGTGTATCCTTGACTAGTTATGGGGGCGATGAGCAGTTCTTC | CAWSVSLTSYGGDEQFF
TRBJ1-1 | - | - | TRBV18 | 13 | TGTGCCAGCTCCGGGACACCTAACACTGAAGCTTTCTTT | CASSGTPNTEAFF
TRBJ2-3 | TRBD2 | - | TRBV9 | 14 | TGTGCCAGCAGCGTACTAGCGGGGGTAGATACGCAGTATTTT | CASSVLAGVDTQYF
TRBJ2-3 | - | - | TRBV7-2 | 17 | TGTGCCAGCAGCTTAGGTATGCCTGCCCGAAGCACAGATACGCAGTATTTT | CASSLGMPARSTDTQYF
TRBJ2-7 | - | - | TRBV5-6 | 13 | TGTGCCAGCAGCTTGGGGTGGTCAGCCGGGCAGTACTTC | CASSLGWSAGQYF
TRBJ2-7 | - | - | TRBV10-3 | 15 | TGTGCCATCAGTGAGTCGTTGCAAAATTCCTACGAGCAGTACTTC | CAISESLQNSYEQYF
TRBJ2-2 | - | - | TRBV7-3 | 15 | TGTGCCAGCAGCCCTACGTCCGCAGAAACCGGGGAGCTGTTTTTT | CASSPTSAETGELFF
TRBJ2-2 | - | few | TRBV4-1 | 16 | TGCGCCAGCAGCCTAGGGCAGGGTCAGGACACCGGGGAGCTGTTTTTT | CASSLGQGQDTGELFF